These T cell receptor beta chains were read from a single sample in a study of blood T cell repertoires in COVID-19. Method: immunoSEQ multiplex PCR; TCRdb's copy keeps in-frame clones and lacks some. The repertoire holds about 200,000 clones, with approximately 90% as singletons. Material: PBMCs or T cells enriched from blood (not recorded which). These receptors all come from a woman in her 30s who had recovered from COVID-19. Both conserved end residues are part of each CDR3. A D gene is named only where the DNA matches it firmly. Clone size is shown for a subset of rows, as once, few, many or a class of expanded clone.

v_gene	d_gene	j_gene	abundance	CDR3aa	CDR3nt
TRBV27	.	TRBJ2-3	.	CASSSGVQPDTQYF	TGTGCCAGCAGTTCAGGGGTTCAGCCTGATACGCAGTATTTT
TRBV18	TRBD1	TRBJ1-1	.	CASSPGQGNTEAFF	TGTGCCAGCTCACCGGGACAGGGAAACACTGAAGCTTTCTTT
TRBV11-2	TRBD2	TRBJ2-7	.	CASSLFGTSGSYEQYF	TGTGCCAGCAGCTTGTTTGGGACTAGCGGATCCTACGAGCAGTACTTC
TRBV7-2	.	TRBJ2-7	.	CASSFEGVEQYF	TGTGCCAGCAGCTTTGAGGGCGTCGAGCAGTACTTC
TRBV3-1/TRBV3-2	.	TRBJ1-2	.	CASSPGGPPRGYTF	TGTGCCAGCAGCCCCGGGGGTCCACCGAGAGGCTACACCTTC
TRBV11-2	.	TRBJ2-1	.	CASSLVLRPSSYNEQFF	TGTGCCAGCAGCTTAGTTCTGCGGCCTAGCTCCTACAATGAGCAGTTCTTC
TRBV4-1	.	TRBJ2-3	.	CASSLQGLTDTQYF	TGCGCCAGCAGCCTACAGGGTTTGACAGATACGCAGTATTTT
TRBV27	.	TRBJ1-4	once	CASSSFWGLDEKLFF	TGTGCCAGCAGTTCCTTTTGGGGACTGGATGAAAAACTGTTTTTT
TRBV11-2	.	TRBJ2-7	.	CASSPLRSSYEQYF	TGTGCCAGCAGCCCGCTGAGGAGCTCCTACGAGCAGTACTTC
TRBV6-5	TRBD2	TRBJ2-1	.	CASSSSGGRYSGQFF	TGTGCCAGCAGCTCAAGCGGGGGCAGGTATTCCGGGCAGTTCTTC
TRBV7-9	TRBD2	TRBJ2-3	.	CASSLGGGATDTQYF	TGTGCCAGCAGCTTAGGCGGGGGGGCCACAGATACGCAGTATTTT
TRBV11-2	TRBD1	TRBJ1-4	.	CASSPGTAYEKLFF	TGTGCCAGCAGCCCGGGGACAGCGTACGAAAAACTGTTTTTT
TRBV4-1	.	TRBJ1-1	.	CASSLLIQGRTEAFF	TGCGCCAGCAGCTTATTGATACAGGGTCGTACTGAAGCTTTCTTT
TRBV2	.	TRBJ1-1	once	CASSEIRDEAFF	TGTGCCAGCAGTGAAATTCGGGATGAAGCTTTCTTT
TRBV27	.	TRBJ1-6	once	CASSLSGKDSPLHF	TGTGCCAGCAGTTTATCCGGGAAGGATTCACCCCTCCACTTT
TRBV5-6	.	TRBJ2-1	.	CASSLVGQVYNEQFF	TGTGCCAGCAGCTTGGTCGGCCAGGTTTACAATGAGCAGTTCTTC
TRBV6-5	.	TRBJ2-7	.	CASSLQGLGDEQYF	TGTGCCAGCTCATTACAGGGCCTCGGGGACGAGCAGTACTTC
TRBV7-2	.	TRBJ1-6	.	CASSPAWGGDSPLHF	TGTGCCAGCAGCCCCGCGTGGGGGGGCGATTCACCCCTCCACTTT
TRBV30	.	TRBJ1-4	.	CAWGPGVPNEKLFF	TGTGCCTGGGGGCCGGGAGTTCCTAATGAAAAACTGTTTTTT
TRBV18	.	TRBJ1-6	.	CASSPRISGDNSPLHF	TGTGCCAGCTCACCTCGAATAAGCGGGGATAATTCACCCCTCCACTTT
TRBV2	TRBD2	TRBJ2-2	few	CATKGLADTGELFF	TGTGCCACCAAGGGACTAGCGGACACCGGGGAGCTGTTTTTT
TRBV5-4	TRBD2	TRBJ2-1	.	CASSSGLAGRGEQFF	TGTGCCAGCAGCTCGGGACTAGCGGGGAGGGGGGAGCAGTTCTTC
TRBV5-1	TRBD1	TRBJ2-2	.	CASSLGTGNTGELFF	TGCGCCAGCAGCCTAGGGACAGGCAACACCGGGGAGCTGTTTTTT
TRBV18	TRBD1	TRBJ1-6	.	CASSPKTGLNSPLHF	TGTGCCAGCTCACCAAAGACAGGGCTTAATTCACCCCTCCACTTT
TRBV4-1	TRBD1	TRBJ2-2	.	CASAGTGANGELFF	TGCGCCAGCGCCGGGACAGGGGCTAACGGGGAGCTGTTTTTT
TRBV24-1	TRBD2	TRBJ2-2	.	CATRKSGRRNGELFF	TGTGCCACCAGAAAAAGCGGGAGAAGGAACGGGGAGCTGTTTTTT
TRBV30	.	TRBJ1-4	once	CAWSGGQSTNEKLFF	TGTGCCTGGAGTGGGGGGCAGTCAACTAATGAAAAACTGTTTTTT
TRBV30	.	TRBJ1-1	.	CAWSVPGMNTEAFF	TGTGCCTGGAGTGTTCCGGGGATGAACACTGAAGCTTTCTTT
TRBV6-1	.	TRBJ1-6	.	CASSEGTENSYNSPLHF	TGTGCCAGCAGTGAAGGGACAGAAAACTCCTATAATTCACCCCTCCACTTT
TRBV24-1	TRBD2	TRBJ2-1	.	CATGGTSPSREQFF	TGTGCCACCGGGGGGACTAGTCCCAGCCGTGAGCAGTTCTTC
TRBV7-8	.	TRBJ1-2	.	CASSRADYGYTF	TGTGCCAGCAGCCGGGCGGACTATGGCTACACCTTC
TRBV5-1	.	TRBJ1-1	.	CASSLAGEIFTEAFF	TGCGCCAGCAGCTTGGCAGGCGAAATCTTCACTGAAGCTTTCTTT
TRBV7-6	.	TRBJ2-3	once	CASSPPLLAFGTDTQYF	TGTGCCAGCAGCCCCCCCCTTCTAGCTTTCGGCACAGATACGCAGTATTTT
TRBV4-3	TRBD2	TRBJ2-3	many	CASSQERGGADTQYF	TGCGCCAGCAGCCAAGAGCGGGGGGGCGCAGATACGCAGTATTTT
TRBV30	.	TRBJ1-1	.	CAWSVHQGWTEAFF	TGTGCCTGGAGTGTACATCAGGGGTGGACTGAAGCTTTCTTT
TRBV3-1/TRBV3-2	.	TRBJ1-1	.	CASSQDPKGGVITEAFF	TGTGCCAGCAGCCAGGACCCGAAGGGAGGGGTAATCACTGAAGCTTTCTTT
TRBV7-8	.	TRBJ1-1	.	CASSLEGAADTEAFF	TGTGCCAGCAGCCTCGAAGGGGCAGCAGACACTGAAGCTTTCTTT
TRBV3-1/TRBV3-2	TRBD2	TRBJ2-3	.	CASSQDGTSGTTDTQYF	TGTGCCAGCAGCCAAGATGGGACTAGCGGGACCACAGATACGCAGTATTTT
TRBV19	TRBD2	TRBJ2-1	.	CASRPGGTSTLLF	TGTGCCAGTAGGCCCGGGGGGACCTCAACCTTACTCTTC
TRBV27	TRBD1	TRBJ1-1	.	CASSSGTGIMNTEAFF	TGTGCCAGCAGTTCCGGGACAGGGATTATGAACACTGAAGCTTTCTTT
TRBV6-5	.	TRBJ2-5	.	CASSYRASGETQYF	TGTGCCAGCAGTTACAGAGCTAGTGGAGAGACCCAGTACTTC
TRBV7-9	TRBD1	TRBJ2-7	once	CASTKQGASYEQYF	TGTGCCAGCACAAAACAGGGGGCGTCCTACGAGCAGTACTTC
TRBV18	.	TRBJ1-2	.	CASSPRSGNYGYTF	TGTGCCAGCTCACCACGGAGCGGGAACTATGGCTACACCTTC
TRBV19	.	TRBJ2-1	few	CASTGVYNEQFF	TGTGCCAGTACTGGAGTGTACAATGAGCAGTTCTTC
TRBV10-2	TRBD1	TRBJ1-4	.	CASSPTGGDEKLFF	TGCGCCAGCAGCCCGACAGGGGGGGATGAAAAACTGTTTTTT
TRBV7-9	.	TRBJ1-4	once	CASSFSQGTNEKLFF	TGTGCCAGCAGCTTTTCCCAGGGGACTAATGAAAAACTGTTTTTT
TRBV4-1	TRBD2	TRBJ2-2	.	CASSLSRTGGRTGELFF	TGCGCCAGCAGCCTAAGTAGGACGGGGGGGCGCACCGGGGAGCTGTTTTTT
TRBV28	TRBD1	TRBJ2-1	.	CASSFKETGNSNEQFF	TGTGCCAGCAGTTTTAAGGAGACAGGGAACTCCAATGAGCAGTTCTTC
TRBV4-2	TRBD1	TRBJ1-2	.	CASSQDETGPFDYTF	TGTGCCAGCAGCCAAGATGAGACAGGGCCTTTTGACTACACCTTC
TRBV5-1	TRBD1	TRBJ2-7	.	CASSLGGTDTYEQYF	TGCGCCAGCAGCTTGGGGGGGACAGACACGTACGAGCAGTACTTC
TRBV21-1	.	TRBJ2-7	.	CASSKEGQSSYEQYF	TGTGCCAGCAGCAAAGAGGGACAAAGCTCCTACGAGCAGTACTTC
TRBV30	.	TRBJ1-1	.	CAWSGEFGGNF	TGTGCCTGGAGTGGGGAATTTGGAGGAAACTTT
TRBV19	.	TRBJ1-1	.	CASSAMWGGTEAFF	TGTGCCAGTAGTGCCATGTGGGGGGGGACTGAAGCTTTCTTT
TRBV6-5	.	TRBJ2-1	.	CASSYARDSGDEQFF	TGTGCCAGCAGTTACGCCCGGGACTCGGGCGATGAGCAGTTCTTC